The 14 T cell receptor beta chains given below trace back to one sample, sequenced in a study of shared clonotypes between healthy human individuals. Method: immunoSEQ multiplex PCR; TCRdb's copy keeps in-frame clones and lacks some. The sample shows 400,000 to 550,000 clones, approximately 79% of them seen only once. Specimen: PBMCs. The receptors shown here come from a woman in her 40s in good health. Some clones in this sample may be carry-over from other donors' samples.

CDR3 DNA sequence: TGTGCCAGCAGTTTTTTGGGTGAAAAACTGTTTTTT. It is translated as CASSFLGEKLFF. The chain couples TRBV27 to TRBJ1-4; D call uncertain. The germline gives CDR1 MNHEY, CDR2 SMNVEV (reference sequence). Trimming took 3 bases from V and 7 from J, leaving 6 bases between them. The CDR3 consists of 12 residues.

This chain connects TRBV7-9 to TRBJ2-3, with TRBD2 as a possible D gene (5 bases). This CDR3 region has 14 residues. Trimming removed 6 bases from V and 0 bases from J, with 10 bases in between. The germline V gene encodes CDR1 SEHNR and CDR2 FQNEAQ (reference sequence). The CDR3, as DNA: TGTGCCAGCAGACTAGGATCTAGCACAGATACGCAGTATTTT. This codes for CASRLGSSTDTQYF.

The rearrangement links TRBV13 to TRBJ2-1, with 7 bases fitting TRBD1. The CDR3 totals 16 residues. Trimming removed 0 bases from V and 3 bases from J; junction bases left unmatched: 5. CDR1 and CDR2 (germline): PRHDT, FYEKMQ (reference sequence). CDR3 region: CASSLGGRGLYNEQFF. The CDR3 region has the DNA TGTGCCAGCAGCTTAGGCGGAAGGGGGCTCTACAATGAGCAGTTCTTC.

The chain is built from TRBV5-1 and TRBJ1-4; D unresolved. The V gene's germline CDR1 is SGHRS and CDR2 YFSETQ. The CDR3 length is 16 residues. Trimming stripped 0 bases from V and 0 bases from J, with 9 bases between. The CDR3 reads CASSLVGPTTNEKLFF. In DNA, the CDR3 is TGCGCCAGCAGCTTGGTGGGCCCAACAACTAATGAAAAACTGTTTTTT.

To note about this clone: One base separates it from a far larger clone, so it is likely a read error. This sequence joins TRBV2 and TRBJ1-4, with D tentatively TRBD1 (5 bases). Germline values: CDR1 SNHLY, CDR2 FYNNEI. This CDR3 comprises 12 residues. Deletions cut 10 bases from V and 8 bases from J, with 14 bases between. CDR3: CATGAGYEKLFF. In nucleotides, the CDR3 is TGTGCCACCGGGGCAGGGTACGAAAAACTGTTTTTT. Drawing the rest from reference TRBV2 and TRBJ1-4, the complete variable domain is EPEVTQTPSHQVTQMGQEVILRCVPISNHLYFYWYRQILGQKVEFLVSFYNNEISEKSEIFDDQFSVERPDGSNFTLKIRSTKLEDSAMYFCATGAGYEKLFFGSGTQLSVL.

V usage is TRBV5-1 and J usage is TRBJ1-1, with no clear D. Trimming removed 0 bases at V and 1 base at J, with 4 bases between. The CDR3 runs 13 residues. CDR1 and CDR2 (germline): SGHRS, YFSETQ. CDR3 loop: CASSLDPNTEAFF. CDR3 DNA: TGCGCCAGCAGCTTGGACCCGAACACTGAAGCTTTCTTT.

This clone was found once. The gene calls are TRBV7-2 and TRBJ2-1, with 9 bases aligning to TRBD2. This CDR3 has 16 amino acids. Germline CDR1 is SGHTA and CDR2 is FQGNSA. V gave up 5 bases and J gave up 4 bases; unmatched junction bases: 9. For the CDR3, the DNA is TGTGCCAGCAGCCCATCCGGGACTAGCCGATACAATGAGCAGTTCTTC. This encodes CASSPSGTSRYNEQFF.

This chain joins TRBV28 and TRBJ2-1; TRBD2 matches 8 bases. Germline loops: CDR1 MDHEN, CDR2 SYDVKM. The CDR3 spans 14 residues. V was clipped by 6 bases and J by 8 bases; unmatched bases: 9. The CDR3 bases are TGTGCCAGCAGCCTGGTAGCGGGGTCACATGAGCAGTTCTTC. Its translation: CASSLVAGSHEQFF.

This clone was counted once. The rearrangement uses TRBV7-9 and TRBJ2-5, with D hard to call. Germline CDR1 reads SEHNR; CDR2 reads FQNEAQ (reference sequence). The CDR3 contains 14 residues. V lost 1 base and J 5 bases, leaving 11 bases between the germline ends. CDR3 sequence reads: CASSLEAGRETQYF. As DNA, the CDR3 is TGTGCCAGCAGCTTAGAGGCAGGCCGGGAGACCCAGTACTTC.

The CDR3 sequence is CSANRGGNTEAFF. The CDR3 nucleotides read TGCAGCGCTAATCGGGGAGGGAACACTGAAGCTTTCTTT. This chain links TRBV29-1 with TRBJ1-1; no reliable D call. The CDR3 is 13 amino acids. V was trimmed by 7 bases and J by 1 base, leaving 13 bases between them. CDR1 is SQVTM and CDR2 is ANQGSEA in the germline V gene.

The chain has TRBV5-6 and TRBJ1-1; 7 nucleotides agree with TRBD1. The germline CDR1 and CDR2 sequences are SGHDT and YYEEEE. The CDR3 spans 14 residues. V trimming: 0 bases; J trimming: 11 bases; junction bases outside the gene matches: 10. Here the CDR3 reads CASSLGRQGRFAFF. CDR3 coding DNA: TGTGCCAGCAGCTTGGGGCGACAGGGCAGGTTTGCTTTCTTT.

The rearrangement links TRBV7-6 to TRBJ2-3; no reliable D call. The germline gives CDR1 SGHVS, CDR2 FNYEAQ. The CDR3 runs to 12 residues. Trimming removed 4 bases at V and 8 bases at J, with 10 bases between. The CDR3 reads CASSSEAPTQYF. The CDR3 region has the DNA TGTGCCAGCAGCTCCGAGGCCCCTACGCAGTATTTT. The full variable domain, completed using reference TRBV7-6 and TRBJ2-3, is GAGVSQSPRYKVTKRGQDVALRCDPISGHVSLYWYRQALGQGPEFLTYFNYEAQQDKSGLPNDRFSAERPEGSISTLTIQRTEQRDSAMYRCASSSEAPTQYFGPGTRLTVL.

The gene calls are TRBV5-6 and TRBJ2-1, with 13 bases aligning to TRBD2. Per the germline V gene, CDR1 is SGHDT and CDR2 is YYEEEE. Trimming removed 2 bases from V and 8 bases from J; junction bases left unmatched: 1. The CDR3 totals 14 residues. The CDR3 region has the DNA TGTGCCAGCAGCTTAGGACTAGCGGGAGATGAGCAGTTCTTC. It is translated as CASSLGLAGDEQFF.

The V gene is TRBV9, the J gene TRBJ1-1; D perhaps matches TRBD1 (5 bases). The CDR3 sequence is 15 residues long. The germline V gene encodes CDR1 SGDLS and CDR2 YYNGEE. The germline V and J ends were trimmed by 4 bases and 1 base, with 14 bases remaining between them. CDR3 loop: CASSPLPGGNTEAFF. The CDR3 bases are TGTGCCAGCAGCCCACTCCCCGGGGGGAACACTGAAGCTTTCTTT.